This TCR beta chain comes out of a study of molecular identifiers for immune sequencing clone quantification. The CDR3 loop spans 14 amino acids. Via MiXCR, TCRdb re-called the PCR reads, giving one row per CDR3 protein. Counted here are about half a million distinct CDR3 sequences, over 20% occurring once; the ten biggest clones make up 0.65% to 0.95%. From roughly 20,000 to 1,000,000 sorted cells, naive CD8 libraries were generated with 10%, 30% or 50% RNA. General observations from the study: Clones that had above 20 RNA copies took up over 99% of effector molecules but under 1% in naive cells.

This clonotype has at least ten counts. As yet, its antigen is unknown. The junction differs from germline at one of its ends, possibly a read error. Sequenced material: naive CD8+ T cells from blood, with Jurkat cell RNA spiked in. Subset indicated: FACS-sorted CD8+CD4-CCR7+CD45RA+ naive T cells. The origin of this receptor is a human donor in good health. Some libraries in this study had Jurkat cell RNA spiked in. This chain uses TRBV12-3 or TRBV12-4 with TRBJ1-1; weak D call: TRBD1 (5 bases). This CDR3 reads CASSLEGMNTEAFF. In nucleotides, the CDR3 is TGTGCCAGCAGCTTAGAGGGGATGAACACTGAAGCTTTCTTT.